This TCR beta chain was sequenced in a study of blood T cell repertoires in COVID-19. Germline CDR1 is SGHTA and CDR2 is FQGNSA. V shed 1 base and J shed 1 base, with 13 bases lying between them. This CDR3 is 16 amino acids long. Measured with immunoSEQ multiplex PCR; TCRdb has only the in-frame clones, and not every one. Of about 140,000 clones in the sample, around nine tenths were seen once. The specimen sequenced was peripheral blood. This chain joins TRBV7-2 and TRBJ2-5; D might be TRBD2 (6 bases). This clonotype was obtained from a human donor in a cohort sampled during active COVID-19. CDR3 region: CASSLGGLTSQETQYF. The DNA of the CDR3 is TGTGCCAGCAGCTTAGGAGGGCTGACTAGCCAAGAGACCCAGTACTTC.